A single sample is the source of the 18 T cell receptor beta chains below, sequenced in a study of T cell responses to AZD1222 COVID-19 vaccine (dated by TCRdb to about 2021). Read against the paper, the sample's time point label means: about 28 days (+/-7) after the second vaccine dose. Library prep was done by the immunoSEQ multiplex PCR assay. TCRdb took this table from immuneACCESS and kept in-frame rearrangements with V and J called. Such tables lack part of the clones; where checked against another copy, unresolved V genes explain under half of the gap, and the rest is unexplained. The sample records about 270,000 clones, about 94% of which are singletons. The top ten constitute around 0.58% of the sample. The material sequenced was peripheral blood, taken 28 days after the second AZD1222 dose. The source of these receptors is an adult who received the AZD1222 COVID-19 vaccine.

The rearrangement links TRBV6-2 or TRBV6-3 to TRBJ1-5; 9 bases match TRBD1. The CDR3 has 18 amino acids. J gave up 4 bases and V 2 bases, and 12 bases lay outside the gene matches. In germline, CDR1 is MNHEY, CDR2 SVGEGT. In DNA form, the CDR3 reads TGTGCCAGCAGTTACACGGGGGGACAGGGCCTGAAGAATCAGCCCCAGCATTTT. It yields the protein CASSYTGGQGLKNQPQHF.

The rearrangement uses TRBV30 and TRBJ1-1; D call uncertain. CDR3 length equals 16 residues. Per germline, CDR1 GTSNPN and CDR2 SVGIG (reference sequence). Trimming cost V 4 bases and J 0 bases, with 18 bases left between them. The CDR3 protein is CAWNPWRVAMNTEAFF. Written as DNA, the CDR3 is TGTGCCTGGAACCCGTGGAGGGTCGCAATGAACACTGAAGCTTTCTTT.

The chain combines TRBV27 with TRBJ1-2, with D maybe TRBD1 (5 bases). V lost 7 bases and J lost 0, with 15 bases in between. From germline, CDR1 is MNHEY and CDR2 SMNVEV (reference sequence). This CDR3 region has 15 residues. CDR3 bases: TGTGCCAGCAAAGCAGGGCTGGTGGCTAACTATGGCTACACCTTC. Translating it yields CASKAGLVANYGYTF.

V is TRBV11-3 and J is TRBJ2-7; D is uncertain. V was clipped by 6 bases and J by 3 bases, with 12 bases between them. Germline values: CDR1 SGHNT, CDR2 YENEEA. CDR3 length: 13 amino acids. The CDR3 region is CASRASLHYEQYF. The CDR3 coding sequence is TGTGCCAGCAGAGCTTCTTTGCACTACGAGCAGTACTTC.

The chain links TRBV18 to TRBJ2-1, with D possibly matching TRBD2 (5 bases). V lost 2 bases to trimming and J lost 1 base, with 9 bases between them. The CDR3 loop spans 15 amino acids. CDR1 KGHSH and CDR2 LQKENI come from the germline V gene. The CDR3 DNA is TGTGCCAGCTCACCAGGGAGTAGGTCCTACAATGAGCAGTTCTTC. This gives the protein CASSPGSRSYNEQFF.

V and J are TRBV19 and TRBJ2-7; tentative D call: TRBD1 (5 bases). V was shortened by 4 bases and J by 1 base, with 11 bases between the two germline ends. Per germline, CDR1 LNHDA and CDR2 SQIVND (reference sequence). The CDR3 runs 14 residues. The CDR3 DNA reads TGTGCCAGTAGTAGGGGCACACCATCCTACGAGCAGTACTTC. Translation gives CASSRGTPSYEQYF.

The chain is built from TRBV7-2 and TRBJ2-1; 10 bases fit TRBD2. CDR1 is SGHTA and CDR2 is FQGNSA in the germline V gene. The J segment lost 3 bases and the V segment lost 5 bases, leaving 4 bases of the junction unmatched. CDR3 length equals 15 residues. CDR3 sequence: CASSTGTSDYNEQFF. Written as DNA, the CDR3 is TGTGCCAGCAGCACCGGGACTAGCGACTACAATGAGCAGTTCTTC.

V is TRBV9 and J is TRBJ2-5, with 11 bases lining up with TRBD2. The CDR3 has 15 residues. V was clipped by 0 bases and J by 5 bases; unmatched bases: 3. The germline V gene encodes CDR1 SGDLS and CDR2 YYNGEE. The CDR3, as DNA: TGTGCCAGCAGCGTAGTGCCTAGCGGGGGGGAGACCCAGTACTTC. Protein product: CASSVVPSGGETQYF.

This chain uses TRBV7-2 with TRBJ2-1; 9 positions agree with TRBD2. The CDR3 has 18 amino acids. Trimming took 6 bases from V and 4 from J; bases not matched to a gene: 16. Germline V gene lookup returns CDR1 SGHTA and CDR2 FQGNSA. In nucleotides, the CDR3 is TGTGCCAGCAGTAATGAGGGGCTAGCGGGGAGAATTTACAATGAGCAGTTCTTC. Translation gives CASSNEGLAGRIYNEQFF. Supplemented by reference TRBV7-2 and TRBJ2-1, the full variable domain reads GAGVSQSPSNKVTEKGKDVELRCDPISGHTALYWYRQSLGQGLEFLIYFQGNSAPDKSGLPSDRFSAERTGGSVSTLTIQRTQQEDSAVYLCASSNEGLAGRIYNEQFFGPGTRLTVL.

This rearrangement joins TRBV7-2 to TRBJ2-7, with 10 bases fitting TRBD1. The CDR3 has 14 residues. Germline loops: CDR1 SGHTA, CDR2 FQGNSA. V dropped 3 bases and J dropped 2; count of bases not matched to a gene: 1. The CDR3, as DNA: TGTGCCAGCAGCTTTGGGACAGGGGCCTACGAGCAGTACTTC. Residues: CASSFGTGAYEQYF.

The genes are TRBV12-3 or TRBV12-4 and TRBJ1-5; D unclear. The V and J ends lost 8 bases and 2 bases respectively, with 7 bases between them. CDR3 size: 12 residues. The CDR3 bases are TGTGCCAGCCGCTGGGGCAATCAGCCCCAGCATTTT. Its translation is CASRWGNQPQHF.

In its sample, this clone was seen once. The chain joins TRBV29-1 to TRBJ2-2, with TRBD2 matching over 8 bases. Germline V gene data show CDR1 as SQVTM and CDR2 as ANQGSEA. The length of the CDR3 is 15 residues. The junction had 15 bases not matched to a gene; V was cut back by 8 bases and J by 7 bases. CDR3 protein: CSFSGKRESGGELFF. The CDR3 coding sequence is TGCAGCTTCTCGGGGAAGCGGGAGTCGGGCGGGGAGCTGTTTTTT.

The chain joins TRBV4-3 to TRBJ2-2; a weak D match, TRBD2 (6 bases). CDR3 length: 18 residues. Between the trimmed V and J ends, which lost 0 bases and 0 bases, there was a span of 14 bases. CDR1 and CDR2 (germline): LGHNA, YSLEER. CDR3 sequence: CASSQDGLAGSNTGELFF. The CDR3 nucleotides are TGCGCCAGCAGCCAAGATGGGCTCGCGGGATCGAACACCGGGGAGCTGTTTTTT.

This clone is a singleton in its sample. The rearrangement joins TRBV7-9 to TRBJ1-6, with D possibly TRBD1 on 6 matching bases. From germline, CDR1 is SEHNR and CDR2 FQNEAQ (reference sequence). The CDR3 covers 16 residues. Deletions cut 5 bases from V and 7 bases from J, with 18 bases between. CDR3 DNA sequence: TGTGCCAGCAGCCCGTCGGGCGGAGGACAGAATTCACCCCTCCACTTT. Translating it yields CASSPSGGGQNSPLHF.

The rearrangement uses TRBV10-3 and TRBJ1-1; D possibly corresponds to TRBD1 (5 bases). The CDR3 has 14 residues. V dropped 6 bases and J dropped 3 bases, with 14 bases sitting between them. In germline, CDR1 is ENHRY, CDR2 SYGVKD. In DNA, the CDR3 is TGTGCCATCAGACTGGACAAAGGGCACACTGAAGCTTTCTTT. This gives the protein CAIRLDKGHTEAFF.

The genes are TRBV28 and TRBJ1-2, with 11 bases lining up with TRBD1. The CDR3 contains 14 residues. The germline gives CDR1 MDHEN, CDR2 SYDVKM. V was clipped by 6 bases and J by 3 bases; unmatched bases: 3. This CDR3 reads CASRRTGGDYGYTF. In DNA, the CDR3 is TGTGCCAGCAGACGGACAGGGGGCGACTATGGCTACACCTTC.

The rearrangement joins TRBV27 to TRBJ1-6, with a possible D match to TRBD1 (6 bases). This CDR3 is 16 amino acids long. The germline V and J ends were trimmed by 6 bases and 2 bases, with 14 bases remaining between them. Germline lookup yields CDR1 MNHEY and CDR2 SMNVEV (reference sequence). The CDR3 DNA is TGTGCCAGCAGCTTACAGGGACCTCCCTATAATTCACCCCTCCACTTT. This sequence encodes CASSLQGPPYNSPLHF.

The count of this clone is one. V is TRBV28 and J is TRBJ1-1, with 7 bases fitting TRBD1. CDR3 length: 11 residues. CDR1 MDHEN and CDR2 SYDVKM come from the germline V gene. V was clipped by 5 bases and J by 10 bases; unmatched bases: 4. DNA for the CDR3: TGTGCCAGCAGTATTACAGGGGCAGCTTTCTTT. Residues: CASSITGAAFF.